A selection of T cell receptor beta chains follows, all from one sample in a study of CD8+ T cells in alopecia areata. Some clones are missing from TCRdb's copy, which holds only in-frame ones; the method was immunoSEQ multiplex PCR. The repertoire holds 150,000 or so clones, with 75% to 90% as singletons. The sample consisted of CD8+ T cells sorted from blood, taken at week 0. These TCRs come from a human donor with alopecia areata. Both conserved end residues are trimmed from each CDR3. Part of the rows lack a size; the others show once, few, many or a class for expanded clones.

V,J,size,CDR3
TRBV29-1,TRBJ2-1,NA,SVGIYQGPLEQF
TRBV7-9,TRBJ2-7,NA,ASSFTLDRGDSEQY
TRBV9,TRBJ1-6,NA,ASSGGAGTTGPNSPLH
TRBV19,TRBJ2-1,few,ASSSTSGTYNEQF
TRBV6-1,TRBJ1-2,NA,ASSPPGQENYGYT
TRBV5-1,TRBJ2-7,few,ASSGDTSYEQY
TRBV7-3,TRBJ2-3,NA,ASRPTQGISDTQY
TRBV4-2,TRBJ1-1,once,ASSQSGNTEAF
TRBV5-8,TRBJ2-3,NA,ANPTGRWQPSGEY
TRBV6-5,TRBJ2-3,NA,ASTDPLTDTQY
TRBV18,TRBJ2-7,NA,ASSAGTSSYEQY
TRBV27,TRBJ2-2,NA,ASRLAGNTGELF
TRBV5-4,TRBJ2-1,once,ASSSASGRHNEQF
TRBV19,TRBJ1-4,NA,ASSIAKTGGELF
TRBV27,TRBJ2-2,NA,ASSLSWGEITGELF
TRBV7-9,TRBJ2-7,NA,ASSSWLEGNYEQY
TRBV29-1,NA,NA,SVEGGGAPNEQF
TRBV6-6,TRBJ2-1,NA,ASSYAPGGFYEQF
TRBV2,TRBJ2-7,NA,AITGLLGYEQY
TRBV15,TRBJ2-3,NA,ATSQSGTGEDTQY
TRBV9,TRBJ2-7,once,ASSVFGLSEQY
TRBV9,TRBJ2-1,NA,ASSASDVYEQF
TRBV5-5,TRBJ2-7,once,ASSRGTDEQY
TRBV6-1,TRBJ1-5,NA,ASSEPPWGDQPQH
TRBV29-1,TRBJ2-2,NA,SVLRGDTGELF
TRBV6-5,TRBJ2-7,NA,ASSYSPYEQY
TRBV9,TRBJ2-6,NA,ASSAGANVLT
TRBV28,TRBJ2-7,NA,ASSFNGQGVDEQY
TRBV29-1,TRBJ1-4,NA,SVEVVDRGGEKLF
TRBV14,TRBJ2-1,few,ASSPISTPYNEQF
TRBV7-9,TRBJ2-7,NA,ASSLQTGELTYEQY
TRBV29-1,TRBJ2-7,NA,SVVGNEQY
TRBV7-8,TRBJ1-4,NA,ASSFPGGRGATNEKLF
TRBV5-5,TRBJ1-1,NA,ASSFGQTNTEAF
TRBV7-9,TRBJ2-7,NA,ASSPLSVGEQY
TRBV14,TRBJ1-2,NA,ASSQDMDYGYT
TRBV7-9,TRBJ1-1,NA,ASSWDRGIAEAF
TRBV10-1,TRBJ2-2,NA,ASGDTGELF
TRBV9,TRBJ2-7,NA,ASSVGTGGRNEQY
TRBV29-1,TRBJ2-3,NA,SVDPRLVDTQY
TRBV5-1,TRBJ1-2,NA,ASSLGQGNYGYT
TRBV4-1,TRBJ2-3,NA,ASSPWTSGGYRDTQY
TRBV29-1,TRBJ2-7,NA,SVGTGRYEQY
TRBV27,TRBJ2-4,NA,ASRGLAGKNIQY
TRBV12-2,TRBJ1-1,NA,ASRSTATGELGTEAF
TRBV7-9,TRBJ2-1,NA,ASSPVERGDSEQF
TRBV27,TRBJ1-2,NA,ASSLGYNYGYT
TRBV5-1,TRBJ2-7,NA,ASSSESAFYEQY
TRBV5-1,TRBJ2-7,NA,ASSLGGTGTSYEQY
TRBV6-6,TRBJ1-1,NA,ASSYSLDVTAAEAF
TRBV29-1,TRBJ2-2,NA,SVVPGSGELF
TRBV15,TRBJ2-3,NA,ATSRSGGVDTQY
TRBV7-9,TRBJ2-7,NA,ASSLAGYHEQY
TRBV6-1,TRBJ2-7,NA,ASRDRDREYEQY
TRBV27,TRBJ2-1,few,ASSFTLAGFYEQF
TRBV6-4,TRBJ2-2,few,ASSERGSTGELF
TRBV27,TRBJ2-3,once,ASSSDRGTDTQY